A selection of T cell receptor beta chains follows, all from one sample in a study of T cells after yellow fever vaccination. One entry per CDR3 protein results from TCRdb running MiXCR on the 5' RACE reads. This table holds a few hundred thousand distinct CDR3 sequences, roughly 8.6% found once. The specimen was PBMCs, collected 45 days after the first yellow fever vaccination. The source is a man younger than 35 who received the YFV17D yellow fever vaccine. The CDR3 runs from the conserved cysteine through the conserved F or W. D genes are given only for firm matches. Clone size is stated in some rows and not others, as once, few, many or a class when expanded.

D	size	V	J	DNA	CDR3
NA	many	TRBV15	TRBJ1-1	TGTGCCACCAGCGGGACGGGGCCAGGGACTGAAGCTTTCTTT	CATSGTGPGTEAFF
NA	few	TRBV20-1	TRBJ2-1	TGCAGTGCTCATCCGGGGCGGGGATACAATGAGCAGTTCTTC	CSAHPGRGYNEQFF
NA	few	TRBV7-6	TRBJ1-6	TGTGCCAGCAGCTTAGTGGGGGAAACAAATTCACCCCTCCACTTT	CASSLVGETNSPLHF
NA	few	TRBV11-2	TRBJ1-6	TGTGCCAGCAGCCCGACCCCAGGGGCCGGCTCCTATAATTCACCCCTCCACTTT	CASSPTPGAGSYNSPLHF
NA	few	TRBV7-2	TRBJ2-5	TGTGCCAGCACCCCCCGAAGTAGTCGAGAGACCCAGTACTTC	CASTPRSSRETQYF
NA	few	TRBV10-3	TRBJ2-1	TGTGCCATCAGTGGGCCCCCCAGGGGCGACTACAATGAGCAGTTCTTC	CAISGPPRGDYNEQFF
TRBD1	NA	TRBV7-9	TRBJ2-7	TGTGCCAGCAGCCCGCCCTTGGACAGGGGGTCCTACGAGCAGTACTTC	CASSPPLDRGSYEQYF
NA	NA	TRBV28	TRBJ1-6	TGTGCCAGCAGGACAGCTTTAAATTCACCCCTCCACTTT	CASRTALNSPLHF
NA	few	TRBV5-6	TRBJ1-1	TGTGCCAGCAGCTTGAACGCTGGCTTGGGCACTGAAGCTTTCTTT	CASSLNAGLGTEAFF
NA	few	TRBV10-3	TRBJ2-5	TGTGCCATCAGTGACCCCACAGGGTACGGGGAGACCCAGTACTTC	CAISDPTGYGETQYF
NA	few	TRBV18	TRBJ2-2	TGTGCCAGCTCACCGTTCACGGCCGGAGACACCGGGGAGCTGTTTTTT	CASSPFTAGDTGELFF
TRBD1	NA	TRBV12-3/TRBV12-4	TRBJ2-7	TGTGCCAGCATAACCAGGGGGTTTAAGCCTTACGAGCAGTACTTC	CASITRGFKPYEQYF
NA	few	TRBV29-1	TRBJ2-3	TGCAGCGTTCTAGGGGGGGACACAGATACGCAGTATTTT	CSVLGGDTDTQYF
NA	few	TRBV7-9	TRBJ2-5	TGTGCCAGCAGTGGCCCCGCGGGGGAGACCCAGTACTTC	CASSGPAGETQYF
TRBD2	NA	TRBV5-1	TRBJ2-2	TGCGCCAGCAGCTTACCGACTAGCGGGGGAACGAACACCGGGGAGCTGTTTTTT	CASSLPTSGGTNTGELFF
TRBD2	few	TRBV20-1	TRBJ2-5	TGCAGTGCTAGAGAGCTAGCGGGGGCCCGGGAGACCCAGTACTTC	CSARELAGARETQYF
TRBD2	few	TRBV7-2	TRBJ2-3	TGTGCCAGCAGCCTCCAGACTAGCGGGACAGGCGGTTATACGCAGTATTTT	CASSLQTSGTGGYTQYF
TRBD1	many	TRBV7-3	TRBJ1-1	TGTGCCAGCAGCTTTACAGGGGGGAATTCTGAAGCTTTCTTT	CASSFTGGNSEAFF
NA	NA	TRBV7-2	TRBJ1-2	TGTGCCAGCAGCTTAGCGGCCGGACAGCCCTATGGCTACACCTTC	CASSLAAGQPYGYTF
NA	NA	TRBV6-2/TRBV6-3	TRBJ2-4	TGTGCCAGCAGTCAACGGCTAGCCAAAAACATTCAGTACTTC	CASSQRLAKNIQYF
NA	few	TRBV20-1	TRBJ1-1	TGCAGTGCTAGAGTCAGGCCCTCCGATGCTTTCTTT	CSARVRPSDAFF
NA	few	TRBV2	TRBJ2-7	TGTGCCAGCAGTGCGACGGGGTTCTACGAGCAGTACTTC	CASSATGFYEQYF
NA	few	TRBV21-1	TRBJ2-5	TGTGCCAGCAGCAAAGCGTTCGGGGACAGGGGTGAGACCCAGTACTTC	CASSKAFGDRGETQYF
NA	few	TRBV11-2	TRBJ2-7	TGTGCCAGTGGATCCGTCAGGGGACGCTCCTACGAGCAGTACTTC	CASGSVRGRSYEQYF
NA	few	TRBV4-1	TRBJ1-5	TGCGCCAGCAGCCCAAGTACGGCGGATAGCAATCAGCCCCAGCATTTT	CASSPSTADSNQPQHF
NA	few	TRBV20-1	TRBJ1-5	TGCAGTGTGGGGCGACTGGGTCAGCCCCAGCATTTT	CSVGRLGQPQHF
NA	NA	TRBV5-6	TRBJ1-6	TGTGCCAGCAGGGAGGGGTCCTATAATTCACCCCTCCACTTT	CASREGSYNSPLHF
NA	NA	TRBV12-3/TRBV12-4	TRBJ1-4	TGTGCCAGCAGTCGCCTACCCAATGAAAAACTGTTTTTT	CASSRLPNEKLFF
NA	few	TRBV7-9	TRBJ2-3	TGTGCCAGCAGCTTGTCCCGGGGGAGGACAGATACGCAGTATTTT	CASSLSRGRTDTQYF
NA	few	TRBV5-1	TRBJ2-2	TGCGCCAGCAGCCTCGGCAGGGAGACGGGGGAGCTGTTTTTT	CASSLGRETGELFF
TRBD1	many	TRBV25-1	TRBJ2-5	TGTGCCAGCAGTGAATACGGGACAGGGGCGTGGGAGACCCAGTACTTC	CASSEYGTGAWETQYF
NA	many	TRBV5-1	TRBJ2-1	TGCGCCAGCAGCTTGTGGGGGCCAGGAAATGAGCAGTTCTTC	CASSLWGPGNEQFF
NA	NA	TRBV10-2	TRBJ2-1	TGCGCCAGCAGTGAGGGGCTAGCTACCTACAATGAGCAGTTCTTC	CASSEGLATYNEQFF
NA	NA	TRBV12-3/TRBV12-4	TRBJ1-5	TGTGCCAGCAGTTTTCGGGAATATAGCAATCAGCCCCAGCATTTT	CASSFREYSNQPQHF
NA	NA	TRBV9	TRBJ1-2	TGTGCCAGCAGCGTCACAGGGCGCGATGGCTACACCTTC	CASSVTGRDGYTF
TRBD2	few	TRBV20-1	TRBJ2-3	TGCAGTGCTAGAGCGGGGGGGCTAAGCACAGATACGCAGTATTTT	CSARAGGLSTDTQYF
NA	few	TRBV11-2	TRBJ2-5	TGTGCCAGCAGCGCGACGAGGGGGGCTAGAGAGACCCAGTACTTC	CASSATRGARETQYF
NA	NA	TRBV7-2	TRBJ2-1	TGTGCCAGCAGCTTCAAGTTAGGGCAGTTCTTC	CASSFKLGQFF
NA	few	TRBV20-1	TRBJ1-1	TGCAGTGCTAGAGTTCCCCCAGGGGCCACTGAAGCTTTCTTT	CSARVPPGATEAFF
TRBD2	NA	TRBV7-8	TRBJ2-1	TGTGCCAGCAGCCATTCGCGGGGGGTGTTCAATGAGCAGTTCTTC	CASSHSRGVFNEQFF
NA	few	TRBV5-1	TRBJ2-5	TGCGCCAGCAGCTTGTATCAGGGGCCCCAAGAGACCCAGTACTTC	CASSLYQGPQETQYF
NA	NA	TRBV18	TRBJ1-1	TGTGCCAGCTCACCGGGGCAGTTCACTGAAGCTTTCTTT	CASSPGQFTEAFF
NA	few	TRBV12-3/TRBV12-4	TRBJ2-1	TGTGCCATCCGATTCAGCTCCTACAATGAGCAGTTCTTC	CAIRFSSYNEQFF
NA	NA	TRBV5-5	TRBJ1-1	TGTGCCAGCAGCTTGCGGACAACTGAAGCTTTCTTT	CASSLRTTEAFF
TRBD2	NA	TRBV20-1	TRBJ2-1	TGCAGTGCCACCAACCCTGGGACTAGCGCATACAATGAGCAGTTCTTC	CSATNPGTSAYNEQFF
NA	NA	TRBV5-1	TRBJ1-1	TGCGCCAGCAGCTTTACTGGTGGAACAGGCGGGCGCACTGAAGCTTTCTTT	CASSFTGGTGGRTEAFF
NA	NA	TRBV7-3	TRBJ2-3	TGTGCCAGCAGCTTTTCGGAGGGCACAGATACGCAGTATTTT	CASSFSEGTDTQYF